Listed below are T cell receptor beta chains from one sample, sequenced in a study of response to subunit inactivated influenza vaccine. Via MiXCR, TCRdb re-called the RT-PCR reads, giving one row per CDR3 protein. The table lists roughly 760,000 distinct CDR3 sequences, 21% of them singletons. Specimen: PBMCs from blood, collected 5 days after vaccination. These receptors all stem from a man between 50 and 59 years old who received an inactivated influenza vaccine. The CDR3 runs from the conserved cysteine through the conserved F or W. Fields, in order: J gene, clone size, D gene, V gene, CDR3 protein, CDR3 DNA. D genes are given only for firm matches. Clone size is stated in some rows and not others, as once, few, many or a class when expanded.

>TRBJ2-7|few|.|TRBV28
CASSSPGSGRMHF
TGTGCCAGCAGCTCCCCGGGGTCCGGTAGAATGCACTTC
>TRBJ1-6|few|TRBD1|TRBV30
CAWGGQGRSPLHF
TGTGCCTGGGGAGGACAGGGACGATCACCCCTCCACTTT
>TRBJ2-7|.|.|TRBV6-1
CASSRTFYEQYF
TGTGCCAGCAGTCGGACTTTCTACGAGCAGTACTTC
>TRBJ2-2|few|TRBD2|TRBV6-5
CASSYSWTSGNTGELFF
TGTGCCAGCAGTTACTCCTGGACTAGCGGGAACACCGGGGAGCTGTTTTTT
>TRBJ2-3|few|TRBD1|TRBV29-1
CSVGTGVRTDTQYF
TGCAGCGTTGGCACAGGGGTCCGCACAGATACGCAGTATTTT
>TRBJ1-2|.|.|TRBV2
CVSSSTVRDTFNYGYTF
TGTGTCAGCAGCTCTACCGTACGGGACACGTTTAACTATGGCTACACCTTC
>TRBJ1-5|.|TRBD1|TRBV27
CASSQGTGANQPQHF
TGTGCCAGCAGTCAAGGGACAGGGGCCAATCAGCCCCAGCATTTT
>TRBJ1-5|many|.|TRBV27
CASSTGQGRPQHF
TGTGCCAGCAGTACCGGTCAGGGCCGGCCCCAGCATTTT
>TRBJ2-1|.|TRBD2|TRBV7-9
CASSERAGVVPHEQFF
TGTGCCAGCAGCGAGCGAGCGGGAGTAGTTCCTCATGAGCAGTTCTTC
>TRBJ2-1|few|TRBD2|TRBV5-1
CASSHGPGLADNEQFF
TGCGCCAGCAGCCACGGACCGGGACTAGCGGACAATGAGCAGTTCTTC
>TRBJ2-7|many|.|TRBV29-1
CSVRGGSYEQYF
TGCAGCGTTAGGGGCGGATCCTACGAGCAGTACTTC
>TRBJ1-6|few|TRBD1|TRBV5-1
CASSLGQENSPLHF
TGCGCCAGCAGCTTAGGACAGGAAAATTCACCCCTCCACTTT
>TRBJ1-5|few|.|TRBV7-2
CASSFQGTSNQPQHF
TGTGCCAGCAGCTTCCAGGGGACTAGCAATCAGCCCCAGCATTTT
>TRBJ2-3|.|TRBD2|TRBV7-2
CASSLGLAGLRDTQYF
TGTGCCAGCAGCTTAGGACTAGCGGGGCTGCGAGATACGCAGTATTTT
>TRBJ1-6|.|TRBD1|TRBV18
CASSPLGTGNNSPLHF
TGTGCCAGCTCACCACTTGGGACAGGGAATAATTCACCCCTCCACTTT
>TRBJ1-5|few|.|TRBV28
CASSSDDRLNQPQHF
TGTGCCAGCAGTTCAGACGACAGACTCAATCAGCCCCAGCATTTT
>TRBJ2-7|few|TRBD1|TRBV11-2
CASSLGAGTGYEQYF
TGTGCCAGCAGCTTGGGGGCAGGGACAGGGTACGAGCAGTACTTC
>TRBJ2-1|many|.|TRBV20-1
CSARILGEQFF
TGCAGTGCTAGAATCCTGGGAGAGCAGTTCTTC
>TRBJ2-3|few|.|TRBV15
CATSVDTSADTQYF
TGTGCCACCAGCGTCGACACGTCGGCAGATACGCAGTATTTT
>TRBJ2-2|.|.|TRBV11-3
CASSFTIHTGELFF
TGTGCCAGCAGCTTTACTATACACACCGGGGAGCTGTTTTTT
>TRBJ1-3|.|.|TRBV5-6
CASSGRAGNTIYF
TGTGCCAGCAGCGGCAGAGCTGGAAACACCATATATTTT
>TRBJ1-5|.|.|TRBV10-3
CAISESWGDQPQHF
TGTGCCATCAGTGAGTCTTGGGGCGATCAGCCCCAGCATTTT
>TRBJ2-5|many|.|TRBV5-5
CASSSTTREETQYF
TGTGCCAGCAGCTCGACTACGCGAGAAGAGACCCAGTACTTC
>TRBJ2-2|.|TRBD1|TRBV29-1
CSVEDRGQGAGTGELFF
TGCAGCGTTGAAGATAGGGGACAGGGGGCGGGGACCGGGGAGCTGTTTTTT
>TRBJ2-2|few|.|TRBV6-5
CASRPVTGELFF
TGTGCCAGCAGACCGGTTACCGGGGAGCTGTTTTTT
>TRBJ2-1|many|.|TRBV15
CATSSWGHSSYNEQFF
TGTGCCACCAGCAGCTGGGGCCACAGCTCCTACAATGAGCAGTTCTTC
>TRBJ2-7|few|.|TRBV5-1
CASSLRGPTYEQYF
TGCGCCAGCAGCTTAAGAGGTCCCACCTACGAGCAGTACTTC
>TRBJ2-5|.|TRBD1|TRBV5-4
CASSLQGSPTETQYF
TGTGCCAGCAGCCTACAGGGGTCCCCCACAGAGACCCAGTACTTC
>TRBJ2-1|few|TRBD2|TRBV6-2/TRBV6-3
CASSPDGLAGGPTYNEQFF
TGTGCCAGCAGTCCTGACGGACTAGCGGGGGGGCCTACCTACAATGAGCAGTTCTTC
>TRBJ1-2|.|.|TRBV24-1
CAVQGSNYGYTF
TGTGCCGTGCAGGGTAGTAACTATGGCTACACCTTC
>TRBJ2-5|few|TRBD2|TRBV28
CAIGLAGAETQYF
TGTGCCATCGGACTAGCGGGAGCGGAGACCCAGTACTTC
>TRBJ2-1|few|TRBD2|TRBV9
CASSVGSGRLYNEQFF
TGTGCCAGCAGCGTAGGTAGCGGGAGGCTCTACAATGAGCAGTTCTTC
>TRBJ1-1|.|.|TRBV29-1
CSAEPGRNTEAFF
TGCAGCGCCGAGCCGGGGCGGAACACTGAAGCTTTCTTT
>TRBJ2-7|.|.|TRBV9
CASSVGTVGSYEQYF
TGTGCCAGCAGCGTAGGAACCGTGGGGTCCTACGAGCAGTACTTC
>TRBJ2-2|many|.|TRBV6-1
CASRLQGNTGELFF
TGTGCCAGCCGCCTACAGGGGAACACCGGGGAGCTGTTTTTT
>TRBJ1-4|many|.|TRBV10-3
CAIGDNEKLFF
TGTGCCATCGGAGATAATGAAAAACTGTTTTTT
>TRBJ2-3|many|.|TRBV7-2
CASSLARPTDTQYF
TGTGCCAGCAGCTTAGCCCGTCCTACGGATACGCAGTATTTT
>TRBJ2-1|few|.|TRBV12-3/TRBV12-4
CASSFGGSGREQFF
TGTGCCAGCAGTTTTGGAGGTTCGGGGCGAGAGCAGTTCTTC
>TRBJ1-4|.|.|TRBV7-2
CASSLGGRGNEKLFF
TGTGCCAGCAGCTTAGGTGGCAGGGGTAATGAAAAACTGTTTTTT
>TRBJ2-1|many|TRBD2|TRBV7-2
CASSSGSGSHNEQFF
TGTGCCAGCAGCTCGGGTAGCGGGAGCCACAATGAGCAGTTCTTC
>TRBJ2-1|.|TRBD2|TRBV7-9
CASSLDGGRVYNEQFF
TGTGCCAGCAGCTTAGATGGCGGGAGGGTCTACAATGAGCAGTTCTTC
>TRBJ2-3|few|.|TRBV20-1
CSGQGIDTQYF
TGCAGTGGGCAGGGGATAGATACGCAGTATTTT
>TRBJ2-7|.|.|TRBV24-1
CATSLRRDNKYF
TGTGCCACCAGCCTCAGGCGGGACAACAAGTACTTC
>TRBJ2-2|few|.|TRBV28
CAATENTGELFF
TGTGCCGCGACAGAGAACACCGGGGAGCTGTTTTTT
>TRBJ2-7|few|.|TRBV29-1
CSVDSLNEGSYEQYF
TGCAGCGTTGATTCCTTGAATGAGGGCTCCTACGAGCAGTACTTC